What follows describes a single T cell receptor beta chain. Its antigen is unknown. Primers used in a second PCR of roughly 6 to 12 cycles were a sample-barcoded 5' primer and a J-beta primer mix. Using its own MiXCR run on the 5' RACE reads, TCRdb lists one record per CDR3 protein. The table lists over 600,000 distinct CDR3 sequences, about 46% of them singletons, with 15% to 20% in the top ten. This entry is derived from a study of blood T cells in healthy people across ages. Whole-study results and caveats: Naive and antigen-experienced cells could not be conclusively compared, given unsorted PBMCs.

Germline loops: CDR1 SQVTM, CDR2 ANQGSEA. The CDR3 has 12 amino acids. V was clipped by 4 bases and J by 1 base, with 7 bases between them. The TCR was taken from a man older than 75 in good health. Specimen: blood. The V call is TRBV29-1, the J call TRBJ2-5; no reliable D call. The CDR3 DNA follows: TGCAGCGTTGCGGTGGCCCAAGAGACCCAGTACTTC. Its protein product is CSVAVAQETQYF.